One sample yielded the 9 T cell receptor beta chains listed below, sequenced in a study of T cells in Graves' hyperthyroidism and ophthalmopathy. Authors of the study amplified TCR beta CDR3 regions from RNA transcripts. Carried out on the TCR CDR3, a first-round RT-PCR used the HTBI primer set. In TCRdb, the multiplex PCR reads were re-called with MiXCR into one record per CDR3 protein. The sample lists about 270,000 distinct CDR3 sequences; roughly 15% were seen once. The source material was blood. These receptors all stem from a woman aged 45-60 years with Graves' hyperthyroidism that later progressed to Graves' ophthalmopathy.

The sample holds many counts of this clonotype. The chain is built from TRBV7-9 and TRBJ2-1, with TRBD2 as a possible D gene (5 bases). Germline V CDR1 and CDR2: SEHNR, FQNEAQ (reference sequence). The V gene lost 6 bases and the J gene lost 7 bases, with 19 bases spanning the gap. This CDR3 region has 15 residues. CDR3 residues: CASRDSWRVGNEQFF. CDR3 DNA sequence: TGTGCCAGCAGGGATTCGTGGCGGGTTGGGAATGAGCAGTTCTTC.

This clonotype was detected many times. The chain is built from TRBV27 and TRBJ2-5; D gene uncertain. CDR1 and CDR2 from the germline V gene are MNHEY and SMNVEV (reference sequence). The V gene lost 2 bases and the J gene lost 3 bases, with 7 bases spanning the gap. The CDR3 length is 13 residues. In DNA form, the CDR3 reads TGTGCCAGCAGTTTAAAACAGAAAGAGACCCAGTACTTC. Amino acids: CASSLKQKETQYF.

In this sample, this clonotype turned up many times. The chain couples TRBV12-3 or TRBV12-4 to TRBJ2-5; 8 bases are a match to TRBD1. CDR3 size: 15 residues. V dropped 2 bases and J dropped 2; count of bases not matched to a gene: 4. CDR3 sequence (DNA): TGTGCCAGCAGTTTATCGGGGGACAGGCAAGAGACCCAGTACTTC. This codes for CASSLSGDRQETQYF.

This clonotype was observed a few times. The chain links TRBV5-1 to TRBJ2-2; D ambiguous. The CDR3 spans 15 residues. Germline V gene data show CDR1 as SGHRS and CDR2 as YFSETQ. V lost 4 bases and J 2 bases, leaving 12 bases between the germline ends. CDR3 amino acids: CASSQESLNTGELFF. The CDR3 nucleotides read TGCGCCAGCAGCCAAGAGTCACTCAACACCGGGGAGCTGTTTTTT.

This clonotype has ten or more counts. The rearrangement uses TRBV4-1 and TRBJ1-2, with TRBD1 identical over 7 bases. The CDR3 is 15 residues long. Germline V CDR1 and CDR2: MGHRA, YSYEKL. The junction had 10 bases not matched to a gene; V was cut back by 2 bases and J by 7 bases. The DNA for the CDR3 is TGCGCCAGCAGCCAACCTAAGGAGGGGGCCTTTGGCTACACCTTC. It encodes CASSQPKEGAFGYTF.

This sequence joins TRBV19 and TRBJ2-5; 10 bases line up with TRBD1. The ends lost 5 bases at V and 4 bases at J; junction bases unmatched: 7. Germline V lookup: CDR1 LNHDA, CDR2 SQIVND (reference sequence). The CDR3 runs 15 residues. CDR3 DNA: TGTGCCAGTAGTCACCCGGGACAGGGGATAGAGACCCAGTACTTC. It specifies CASSHPGQGIETQYF.

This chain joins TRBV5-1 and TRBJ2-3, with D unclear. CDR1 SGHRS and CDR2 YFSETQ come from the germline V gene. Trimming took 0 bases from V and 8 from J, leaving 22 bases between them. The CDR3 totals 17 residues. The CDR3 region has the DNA TGCGCCAGCAGCTTGGTGTCTGGATATACAAGTTCCGGTACGCAGTATTTT. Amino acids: CASSLVSGYTSSGTQYF. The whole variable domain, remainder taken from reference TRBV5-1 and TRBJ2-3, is KAGVTQTPRYLIKTRGQQVTLSCSPISGHRSVSWYQQTPGQGLQFLFEYFSETQRNKGNFPGRFSGRQFSNSRSEMNVSTLELGDSALYLCASSLVSGYTSSGTQYFGPGTRLTVL.

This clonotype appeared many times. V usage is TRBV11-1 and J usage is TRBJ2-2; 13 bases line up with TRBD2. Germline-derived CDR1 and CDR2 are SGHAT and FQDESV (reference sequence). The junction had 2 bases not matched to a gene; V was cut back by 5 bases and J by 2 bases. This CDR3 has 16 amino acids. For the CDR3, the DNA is TGTGCCAGCAGCAGACTAGCGGGAGGTAACACCGGGGAGCTGTTTTTT. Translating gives CASSRLAGGNTGELFF.

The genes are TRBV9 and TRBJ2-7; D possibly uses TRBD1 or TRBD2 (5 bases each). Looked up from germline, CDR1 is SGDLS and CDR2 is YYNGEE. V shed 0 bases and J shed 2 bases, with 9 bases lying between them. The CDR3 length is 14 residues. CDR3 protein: CASSVDRDPYEQYF. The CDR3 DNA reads TGTGCCAGCAGCGTAGATCGGGACCCCTACGAGCAGTACTTC.